This T cell receptor beta chain was retrieved from a study of blood T cell repertoires in COVID-19. Here immunoSEQ multiplex PCR was the method, and the copy in TCRdb shows in-frame clones only, minus some. The profile covers some 340,000 clones, with approximately 91% appearing a single time and 3.5% to 5% taken by the ten largest. Within 2 weeks of study entry, exposed participants had contacted a PCR-confirmed or clinician-diagnosed COVID-19 case. Germline CDR1 is SEHNR and CDR2 is FQNEAQ (reference sequence). The CDR3 extends over 12 amino acids. V was pared by 2 bases and J by 9 bases, with 10 bases between.

This sequence originates from a woman younger than 45 who had been exposed to COVID-19. The chain combines TRBV7-9 with TRBJ1-1; D remains unclear. The material sequenced was PBMCs or T cells enriched from blood (not recorded which). CDR3 DNA: TGTGCCAGCAGCTTAAGCGGGGTTAAAGCTTTCTTT. Its protein product is CASSLSGVKAFF.